This T cell receptor beta chain derives from a study of blood T cell repertoires in COVID-19. Study as a whole: Whether acute or convalescent, the COVID-19 samples came from the United States, Italy and Spain. The analysed material was cDNA or gDNA that came from T cells, B-cell-depleted T cells, or PBMCs.

Method: immunoSEQ multiplex PCR; TCRdb's copy keeps in-frame clones and lacks some. The table includes under 150,000 clones, less than 85% detected once. This clone was recorded once. The junction had 10 bases not matched to a gene; V was cut back by 7 bases and J by 7 bases. The CDR3 is 13 amino acids. Germline CDR1 and CDR2: SQVTM and ANQGSEA. The chain has TRBV29-1 and TRBJ1-2, with 9 positions matching TRBD1. The receptor's source is a human donor in a cohort sampled during active COVID-19. Sequenced material: peripheral blood. The CDR3 protein is CSAVQGAMGGYTF. The CDR3 DNA is TGCAGCGCAGTACAGGGGGCGATGGGTGGCTACACCTTC.